These 22 T cell receptor beta chains originate from one sample sequenced in a study of blood T cell repertoires in COVID-19. Generated by immunoSEQ multiplex PCR, the TCRdb table keeps only in-frame clones and is missing some. Of 400,000 to 550,000 clones in the sample, about 89% were seen once. The sequencing input was peripheral blood. These receptors all stem from a woman aged 25 to 39 with acute or convalescent COVID-19.

V and J are TRBV7-9 and TRBJ1-1, with TRBD1 as a possible D gene (6 bases). Germline loops: CDR1 SEHNR, CDR2 FQNEAQ (reference sequence). CDR3 size: 15 residues. Deletions cut 5 bases from V and 5 bases from J, with 18 bases between. CDR3 sequence (DNA): TGTGCCAGCAGCAACCGGGGAGGGGGTGTTACTGAAGCTTTCTTT. Amino acid sequence: CASSNRGGGVTEAFF.

The chain joins TRBV5-3 to TRBJ2-2; the match to TRBD1 covers 8 bases. Being an ORF, TRBV5-3 has a function that is uncertain. CDR3 length equals 20 residues. V was clipped by 1 base and J by 1 base; unmatched bases: 15. CDR3 coding DNA: TGTGCCAGAAGCTTGTTTAGCGGACAGGGTCCCCTCGGGAACACCGGGGAGCTGTTTTTT. Encoded protein: CARSLFSGQGPLGNTGELFF.

The chain employs TRBV4-1 and TRBJ1-1; TRBD1 matches 9 bases. V lost 5 bases, J lost 7 bases, and 5 bases stayed unmatched. The CDR3 loop spans 13 amino acids. The germline V gene encodes CDR1 MGHRA and CDR2 YSYEKL. The DNA for the CDR3 is TGCGCCAGCAGCAACAGACAGGGGGATGAAGCTTTCTTT. Amino acid sequence: CASSNRQGDEAFF.

Only one count was recorded for this clone. Different DNA sequences within this sample yield the same CDR3. The chain is built from TRBV5-1 and TRBJ1-4; D perhaps matches TRBD1 (6 bases). The germline V and J ends were trimmed by 0 bases and 0 bases, with 6 bases remaining between them. Germline V gene lookup returns CDR1 SGHRS and CDR2 YFSETQ. CDR3 length: 15 residues. CDR3 loop: CASSLGQATNEKLFF. The CDR3 region has the DNA TGCGCCAGCAGCTTGGGACAGGCAACTAATGAAAAACTGTTTTTT.

Concerning this clone itself: At the DNA level, this CDR3 is encoded by other sequences in the same sample as well. The CDR3 reads CASSVGQRNTEAFF. As DNA, the CDR3 is TGTGCCAGCAGCGTAGGACAGCGGAACACTGAAGCTTTCTTT. This chain joins TRBV9 and TRBJ1-1; D possibly corresponds to TRBD1 (5 bases). Trimming stripped 0 bases from V and 1 base from J, with 7 bases between. Germline CDR1 reads SGDLS; CDR2 reads YYNGEE. The CDR3 covers 14 residues. The full variable domain, rest sourced from reference TRBV9 and TRBJ1-1, is DSGVTQTPKHLITATGQRVTLRCSPRSGDLSVYWYQQSLDQGLQFLIQYYNGEERAKGNILERFSAQQFPDLHSELNLSSLELGDSALYFCASSVGQRNTEAFFGQGTRLTVV.

V is TRBV7-3 and J is TRBJ2-6; D gene uncertain. CDR1 SGHTA and CDR2 FQGTGA come from the germline V gene. V lost 2 bases and J 0 bases, leaving 5 bases between the germline ends. This CDR3 has 15 amino acids. This CDR3 reads CASSLRPSGANVLTF. In DNA form, the CDR3 reads TGTGCCAGCAGCTTACGTCCCTCTGGGGCCAACGTCCTGACTTTC. The full variable domain, rest sourced from reference TRBV7-3 and TRBJ2-6, is GAGVSQTPSNKVTEKGKYVELRCDPISGHTALYWYRQSLGQGPEFLIYFQGTGAADDSGLPNDRFFAVRPEGSVSTLKIQRTERGDSAVYLCASSLRPSGANVLTFGAGSRLTVL.

J is TRBJ1-4 and V is TRBV28; tentative D call: TRBD1 (6 bases). Germline loops: CDR1 MDHEN, CDR2 SYDVKM. This CDR3 comprises 17 residues. V dropped 5 bases and J dropped 4 bases, with 20 bases sitting between them. The CDR3 is CASSPRGWGGYNEKLFF. The CDR3 DNA sequence: TGTGCCAGCAGTCCAAGGGGCTGGGGGGGCTATAATGAAAAACTGTTTTTT.

The chain is built from TRBV6-5 and TRBJ2-1; 7 positions agree with TRBD2. With V trimmed by 8 bases and J by 3 bases, 1 base remained unmatched. Germline V gives CDR1 MNHEY, CDR2 SVGAGI. This CDR3 is 12 amino acids long. This CDR3 is CASSSGYNEQFF. The CDR3 region has the DNA TGTGCCAGCTCTAGCGGCTACAATGAGCAGTTCTTC.

This chain links TRBV14 with TRBJ2-5; D is undetermined. The CDR3 contains 15 residues. Germline V CDR1 and CDR2: SGHDN, FVKESK. Trimming took off 0 bases at V and 4 bases at J, with 12 bases between the two ends. The DNA for the CDR3 is TGTGCCAGCAGCCAAGATCGTTACGGTGGAGAGACCCAGTACTTC. It encodes CASSQDRYGGETQYF.

The chain links TRBV11-2 to TRBJ1-4; 11 bases line up with TRBD1. V lost 5 bases and J lost 0; bases outside the gene matches: 5. Germline CDR1 and CDR2: SGHAT and FQNNGV. The length of the CDR3 is 17 residues. CDR3 region: CASSRTGGVATNEKLFF. The CDR3 DNA reads as TGTGCCAGCAGCCGGACAGGGGGCGTTGCAACTAATGAAAAACTGTTTTTT.

The rearrangement joins TRBV27 to TRBJ2-7; 7 bases fit TRBD1. With 6 bases clipped from V and 7 bases from J, the junction kept 6 bases outside the gene matches. The CDR3 loop spans 12 amino acids. CDR1 is MNHEY and CDR2 is SMNVEV in the germline V gene (reference sequence). The chain's CDR3 is CASRRTGGEQYF. The CDR3 DNA sequence: TGTGCCAGCAGACGGACAGGCGGAGAGCAGTACTTC.

J is TRBJ2-4 and V is TRBV11-2; 7 bases are a match to TRBD2. V gave up 0 bases and J gave up 8 bases; unmatched junction bases: 7. Germline assignment: CDR1 SGHAT and CDR2 FQNNGV. This CDR3 has 15 amino acids. As DNA, the CDR3 is TGTGCCAGCAGCTTAGAAACTAGCGATAGGGACATTCAGTACTTC. Translation gives CASSLETSDRDIQYF.

The table lists this clone with a few counts. The J gene is TRBJ1-1, the V gene TRBV5-1; TRBD1 might be the D (6 bases). Germline V gives CDR1 SGHRS, CDR2 YFSETQ. This CDR3 spans 15 amino acids. V dropped 3 bases and J dropped 2 bases, with 14 bases sitting between them. In DNA, the CDR3 is TGCGCCAGCAGCTACCAGACAGGAGCAAACACTGAAGCTTTCTTT. It translates to CASSYQTGANTEAFF. The full variable domain, rest sourced from reference TRBV5-1 and TRBJ1-1, is KAGVTQTPRYLIKTRGQQVTLSCSPISGHRSVSWYQQTPGQGLQFLFEYFSETQRNKGNFPGRFSGRQFSNSRSEMNVSTLELGDSALYLCASSYQTGANTEAFFGQGTRLTVV.

This clone was detected only a few times. The V call is TRBV5-1, the J call TRBJ2-2, with D perhaps matching TRBD1 (5 bases). CDR1 is SGHRS and CDR2 is YFSETQ in the germline V gene. V was shortened by 0 bases and J by 6 bases, with 15 bases between the two germline ends. The CDR3 runs 16 residues. The chain's CDR3 is CASSLAGREIAGELFF. The CDR3, as DNA: TGCGCCAGCAGCTTGGCGGGCAGGGAAATTGCCGGGGAGCTGTTTTTT. Combining the CDR3 with reference TRBV5-1 and TRBJ2-2 gives the whole variable domain KAGVTQTPRYLIKTRGQQVTLSCSPISGHRSVSWYQQTPGQGLQFLFEYFSETQRNKGNFPGRFSGRQFSNSRSEMNVSTLELGDSALYLCASSLAGREIAGELFFGEGSRLTVL.

This clone was detected once. The V gene is TRBV19, the J gene TRBJ2-1, with 11 bases that match TRBD2. Germline V lookup: CDR1 LNHDA, CDR2 SQIVND (reference sequence). The CDR3 covers 15 residues. With 6 bases clipped from V and 7 bases from J, the junction kept 8 bases outside the gene matches. For the CDR3, the DNA is TGTGCCAGTAGCACTCTTAGCGGGGGGGCAAATGAGCAGTTCTTC. Amino acids: CASSTLSGGANEQFF.

The chain has TRBV7-8 and TRBJ1-6; 7 nucleotides agree with TRBD1. V trimming: 2 bases; J trimming: 6 bases; junction bases outside the gene matches: 4. Germline CDR1 reads SGHVS; CDR2 reads FQNEAQ. The length of the CDR3 is 15 residues. The CDR3 region is CASSLYDRVNSPLHF. For the CDR3, the DNA is TGTGCCAGCAGCTTATATGACAGGGTTAATTCACCCCTCCACTTT.

The rearrangement joins TRBV18 to TRBJ2-5, with D perhaps matching TRBD2 (5 bases). The length of the CDR3 is 13 residues. In germline, CDR1 is KGHSH, CDR2 LQKENI. Trimming took 5 bases from V and 4 from J, leaving 11 bases between them. The CDR3 here is CASSDGVGETQYF. DNA for the CDR3: TGTGCCAGCTCAGACGGGGTCGGAGAGACCCAGTACTTC.

This chain uses TRBV9 with TRBJ2-2; D gene ambiguous. Trimming stripped 7 bases from V and 3 bases from J, with 19 bases between. Germline values: CDR1 SGDLS, CDR2 YYNGEE. The CDR3 is 16 residues long. As DNA, the CDR3 is TGTGCCAGCGCCCTTAGATCCCGTGTGGACACCGGGGAGCTGTTTTTT. Its translation is CASALRSRVDTGELFF.

The chain combines TRBV21-1 with TRBJ1-1; whether TRBD1, the table's D call, matches the DNA was not checked. TRBV21-1 is flagged as a pseudogene. The CDR3 is 15 amino acids. The CDR3 DNA reads TGTGCCAGCAGCCTCCAGGCGGGACAGGGCGCTGAAGCTTTCTTT. Protein sequence: CASSLQAGQGAEAFF.

CDR3 sequence reads: CASSLQGQPYEQYF. The CDR3 DNA sequence: TGCGCCAGCAGTCTACAGGGGCAACCCTACGAGCAGTACTTC. The chain joins TRBV5-1 to TRBJ2-7; 7 bases agree with TRBD1. The CDR3 has 14 residues. Germline-derived CDR1 and CDR2 are SGHRS and YFSETQ. V trimming: 5 bases; J trimming: 2 bases; junction bases outside the gene matches: 7.

The chain employs TRBV6-5 and TRBJ1-6, with D unclear. V was cut by 2 bases and J by 5 bases, with 10 bases left in between. Germline V gives CDR1 MNHEY, CDR2 SVGAGI. The CDR3 totals 15 residues. CDR3 loop: CASSYARGDNSPLHF. The DNA for the CDR3 is TGTGCCAGCAGTTACGCCCGGGGAGATAATTCACCCCTCCACTTT.

CDR3 loop: CASSAAGTGFNYGYTF. CDR3 DNA: TGTGCCAGCAGCGCGGCCGGGACAGGGTTTAACTATGGCTACACCTTC. The genes are TRBV28 and TRBJ1-2, with 9 bases matching TRBD1. CDR1 and CDR2 (germline): MDHEN, SYDVKM. This CDR3 is built from 16 residues. The V and J ends lost 6 bases and 1 base, in that order; junction bases with no gene match: 9.